Presented here are 16 T cell receptor beta chains from one specimen sequenced in a study of OX40 agonist ivuxolimab in advanced cancers. Some clones are missing from TCRdb's copy, which holds only in-frame ones; the method was immunoSEQ multiplex PCR. The sample lists tens of thousands of clones, around 86% occurring once. The source was CD4+ or CD8+ T cells sorted from blood, collected in a trial of the OX40 agonist ivuxolimab. The receptors were gathered from an adult with an advanced solid tumor such as melanoma, head and neck, liver or kidney cancer.

The chain uses TRBV7-2 and TRBJ1-5; 8 nucleotides align to TRBD1. With 2 bases clipped from V and 5 bases from J, the junction kept 2 bases outside the gene matches. In germline, CDR1 is SGHTA, CDR2 FQGNSA. This CDR3 comprises 14 residues. This CDR3 is CASSLQGAHQPQHF. Written as DNA, the CDR3 is TGTGCCAGCAGCTTACAGGGGGCGCATCAGCCCCAGCATTTT.

Notes on this clone: This sample includes further DNA sequences coding for the same CDR3. The chain recombines TRBV5-1 with TRBJ1-5; D may be TRBD1 (5 bases). Germline-derived CDR1 and CDR2 are SGHRS and YFSETQ. This CDR3 has 14 amino acids. V was pared by 0 bases and J by 1 base, with 5 bases between. CDR3 residues: CASSLEGSNQPQHF. CDR3 bases: TGCGCCAGCAGCTTGGAGGGGAGCAATCAGCCCCAGCATTTT. Together with reference TRBV5-1 and TRBJ1-5, the CDR3 gives the full variable domain: KAGVTQTPRYLIKTRGQQVTLSCSPISGHRSVSWYQQTPGQGLQFLFEYFSETQRNKGNFPGRFSGRQFSNSRSEMNVSTLELGDSALYLCASSLEGSNQPQHFGDGTRLSIL.

This clone has only one observation. This sample includes further DNA sequences coding for the same CDR3. The V call is TRBV9, the J call TRBJ2-1, with a weak D call TRBD2 (6 bases). The germline V gene has CDR1 SGDLS and CDR2 YYNGEE. Trimming cost V 0 bases and J 9 bases, with 7 bases left between them. This CDR3 has 12 amino acids. CDR3 in amino acids: CASSVVGGEQFF. As DNA, the CDR3 is TGTGCCAGCAGCGTAGTGGGAGGTGAGCAGTTCTTC.

The V and J genes are TRBV30 and TRBJ1-5; a weak D match, TRBD1 (5 bases). CDR3 length: 13 amino acids. Per the germline V gene, CDR1 is GTSNPN and CDR2 is SVGIG (reference sequence). V was trimmed by 1 base and J by 5 bases, leaving 9 bases between them. The CDR3 nucleotides read TGTGCCTGGAGTGAGGGGATCGATCAGCCCCAGCATTTT. This encodes CAWSEGIDQPQHF.

J is TRBJ1-2 and V is TRBV7-8; unclear D gene. CDR1 is SGHVS, CDR2 FQNEAQ, per germline. The CDR3 contains 13 residues. V dropped 3 bases and J dropped 8 bases, with 13 bases sitting between them. CDR3 in amino acids: CASSLSQWRGYTF. The CDR3 DNA is TGTGCCAGCAGCTTGTCACAGTGGAGAGGCTACACCTTC.

V usage is TRBV6-4 and J usage is TRBJ2-1; D not certain. Trimming removed 4 bases at V and 7 bases at J, with 14 bases between. The CDR3 contains 14 residues. From germline, CDR1 is MRHNA and CDR2 SNTAGT. For the CDR3, the DNA is TGTGCCAGCAGTGTTAGTACCGACTCTAATGAGCAGTTCTTC. Its protein is CASSVSTDSNEQFF.

V usage is TRBV5-1 and J usage is TRBJ2-7, with D perhaps TRBD2 (6 bases). This CDR3 has 14 amino acids. CDR1 and CDR2 (germline): SGHRS, YFSETQ. V was clipped by 6 bases and J by 0 bases, with 13 bases between them. The CDR3 DNA is TGCGCCAGCAAGGCCATCGGGGGCTCCTACGAGCAGTACTTC. It translates to CASKAIGGSYEQYF.

The J gene is TRBJ2-7, the V gene TRBV19; possibly TRBD2 for D (7 bases). Trimming left V 7 bases short and J 1 base short, with 14 bases between. Germline assignment: CDR1 LNHDA and CDR2 SQIVND (reference sequence). The CDR3 extends over 14 amino acids. DNA of the CDR3: TGTGCCAGTACCGAAGGGGGGGGTTCCTACGAGCAGTACTTC. Translating it yields CASTEGGGSYEQYF.

V gene TRBV10-3 combines with J gene TRBJ1-5; no clear D. CDR1 ENHRY and CDR2 SYGVKD come from the germline V gene. V lost 6 bases and J 5 bases, leaving 11 bases between the germline ends. The CDR3 totals 13 residues. The CDR3 bases are TGTGCCATCAGAAAGCGGGTTGATCAGCCCCAGCATTTT. Translated: CAIRKRVDQPQHF.

The rearrangement uses TRBV7-2 and TRBJ2-7; 8 bases match TRBD2. The CDR3 runs 15 residues. Germline CDR1 and CDR2: SGHTA and FQGNSA. The junction had 8 bases not matched to a gene; V was cut back by 5 bases and J by 2 bases. The CDR3 sequence is CASSLQAGGAYEQYF. The CDR3 nucleotides are TGTGCCAGCAGCCTGCAGGCCGGGGGGGCCTACGAGCAGTACTTC. The full variable domain, in which reference TRBV7-2 and TRBJ2-7 provide the parts outside the CDR3, is GAGVSQSPSNKVTEKGKDVELRCDPISGHTALYWYRQSLGQGLEFLIYFQGNSAPDKSGLPSDRFSAERTGGSVSTLTIQRTQQEDSAVYLCASSLQAGGAYEQYFGPGTRLTVT.

This clone was counted once. The chain is built from TRBV5-1 and TRBJ2-2; no clear D. Germline assignment: CDR1 SGHRS and CDR2 YFSETQ. The germline V and J ends were trimmed by 2 bases and 3 bases, with 11 bases remaining between them. The CDR3 is 15 amino acids. The chain's CDR3 is CASSFKGGDTGELFF. The CDR3 region has the DNA TGCGCCAGCAGCTTCAAAGGTGGAGACACCGGGGAGCTGTTTTTT.

CDR3: CASTRTVGRYEQYF. The CDR3 DNA reads TGTGCCAGCACCCGAACCGTAGGGAGGTACGAGCAGTACTTC. The genes are TRBV6-5 and TRBJ2-7, with a weak D call TRBD2 (6 bases). Germline V gene lookup returns CDR1 MNHEY and CDR2 SVGAGI. Trimming cost V 7 bases and J 4 bases, with 17 bases left between them. This CDR3 is 14 amino acids long.

This clone was seen only a few times. The CDR3 spells CATSRGRQGGGYTF. The CDR3 nucleotides read TGTGCCACCAGCAGGGGTCGACAGGGCGGTGGCTACACCTTC. V is TRBV15 and J is TRBJ1-2, with 7 bases identical to TRBD1. Unmatched junction bases numbered 8, after V lost 3 bases and J lost 7 bases. Germline values: CDR1 LNHNV, CDR2 YYDKDF (reference sequence). The CDR3 contains 14 residues.

V is TRBV5-1 and J is TRBJ2-5, with D possibly TRBD1 on 5 matching bases. CDR1 and CDR2 (germline): SGHRS, YFSETQ. With 2 bases removed from V and 2 bases from J, the gap between germline ends came to 10 bases. The CDR3 covers 14 residues. The CDR3 region is CASSFWGSQETQYF. In DNA form, the CDR3 reads TGCGCCAGCAGCTTTTGGGGCAGTCAAGAGACCCAGTACTTC.

This chain connects TRBV5-4 to TRBJ1-1; D uncertain. From germline, CDR1 is SGHNT and CDR2 YYREEE (reference sequence). The CDR3 runs to 13 residues. The ends were cut back, 0 bases at V and 4 bases at J, with 7 bases in the middle. CDR3 in DNA: TGTGCCAGCAGCTTGGGACGGGGCACTGAAGCTTTCTTT. Protein product: CASSLGRGTEAFF.

V is TRBV7-6 and J is TRBJ2-5; D is unclear. The CDR3 is 12 residues long. Germline lookup yields CDR1 SGHVS and CDR2 FNYEAQ. V lost 5 bases to trimming and J lost 5 bases, with 9 bases between them. In DNA, the CDR3 is TGTGCCAGCAGCCCATTGGGGGAGACCCAGTACTTC. As protein: CASSPLGETQYF.